This is a list of T cell receptor beta chains from one sample in a study of Graves' ophthalmopathy and Graves' hyperthyroidism. TCRdb independently ran MiXCR on the multiplex PCR reads; one entry per CDR3 protein. This table holds about 410,000 distinct CDR3 sequences, around 16% found once. Sample: peripheral blood. All receptors derive from a woman aged 18 to 35 with Graves' ophthalmopathy. Each CDR3 is given without its conserved first and last residue.

J gene,V gene,CDR3 protein
TRBJ2-7,TRBV6-1,ASSEAGRPVRQY
TRBJ1-1,TRBV14,ASSQDRVPLDMGTEAF
TRBJ2-5,TRBV6-1,AGSTGRQETQY
TRBJ2-7,TRBV7-8,ASSLVAPRGDHEQY
TRBJ1-1,TRBV11-2,ASGYGGTHAEAF
TRBJ2-7,TRBV6-9,ASRAVGGGISYEQY
TRBJ2-7,TRBV12-3/TRBV12-4,ASSLQGRHYEQY
TRBJ1-1,TRBV6-5,ASSRVTGDTEAF
TRBJ2-7,TRBV9,ASSVGTPGGKQY
TRBJ2-7,TRBV10-3,AISSTGLDHGEQY
TRBJ2-5,TRBV7-2,ASRPGAVQETQY
TRBJ2-5,TRBV6-2/TRBV6-3,ASSYLPPGQGETQY
TRBJ2-7,TRBV12-3/TRBV12-4,ASSSGLHEQY
TRBJ2-2,TRBV7-9,ASSRDRVGTGELF
TRBJ2-2,TRBV11-2,ASSLDGDPTGELF
TRBJ2-1,TRBV25-1,ASSEWTGVGNEQF
TRBJ2-5,TRBV12-3/TRBV12-4,ASSGTAQETQY
TRBJ1-5,TRBV6-1,ASMGILSNRPQH
TRBJ1-1,TRBV2,ASMVEGNTEAF
TRBJ2-5,TRBV15,ATSKTTPQLQY
TRBJ2-4,TRBV6-2/TRBV6-3,ASREGLIAKNIQY
TRBJ2-7,TRBV27,ASSFPEPSGPGSEQY
TRBJ2-7,TRBV7-2,ASSASGVKSYEQY
TRBJ2-2,TRBV27,ASSLRGGFNTGELF
TRBJ2-7,TRBV11-2,ASSRGVRQGASYEQY
TRBJ2-5,TRBV20-1,SASTGTSETQY
TRBJ1-1,TRBV5-1,ASSGPLSEAF
TRBJ2-1,TRBV7-9,ASSYPRGHNEQF
TRBJ1-6,TRBV7-2,ASSPGARLRDNSPLH
TRBJ1-1,TRBV2,ASSELALAF
TRBJ2-2,TRBV5-4,ASSLGTAAGELF
TRBJ2-7,TRBV19,ASSKRRAGDGEQY
TRBJ1-3,TRBV28,ASSGERMSSGNTIY
TRBJ2-5,TRBV4-3,ASSQGSGGGETQY
TRBJ1-2,TRBV11-2,ASSLEGGYT
TRBJ1-2,TRBV7-9,ASSLAANYGYT
TRBJ2-7,TRBV6-1,ASSPRTSGASYEQY
TRBJ1-1,TRBV6-2/TRBV6-3,ASRQELNTEAF
TRBJ1-2,TRBV12-3/TRBV12-4,ASSYGQGSGYT
TRBJ1-2,TRBV11-2,ASSLKQGAGGYT
TRBJ2-7,TRBV3-1,ASSQSSGGAQSYEQY
TRBJ2-1,TRBV11-2,ASSSSGQGDNEQF
TRBJ2-7,TRBV28,ASRRAGTNSPEQY
TRBJ2-7,TRBV30,AWSKRHEQY
TRBJ1-2,TRBV5-6,AFGGGGYGYT
TRBJ1-5,TRBV11-1,ASSLGPGGGNQPQH
TRBJ1-5,TRBV6-2/TRBV6-3,ASSYPGQPNQPQH
TRBJ2-7,TRBV7-9,ASSLSLDFDEQY
TRBJ2-2,TRBV7-8,ASSSDRTGQTGELF
TRBJ2-4,TRBV2,ASSEATGIAKNIQY
TRBJ2-7,TRBV20-1,SARGPEQTFSYEQY
TRBJ1-1,TRBV12-3/TRBV12-4,ASSLGRQLGKNTEAF
TRBJ1-5,TRBV27,ASSPLGRVEQPQH
TRBJ1-1,TRBV28,ASSLFLANTEAF